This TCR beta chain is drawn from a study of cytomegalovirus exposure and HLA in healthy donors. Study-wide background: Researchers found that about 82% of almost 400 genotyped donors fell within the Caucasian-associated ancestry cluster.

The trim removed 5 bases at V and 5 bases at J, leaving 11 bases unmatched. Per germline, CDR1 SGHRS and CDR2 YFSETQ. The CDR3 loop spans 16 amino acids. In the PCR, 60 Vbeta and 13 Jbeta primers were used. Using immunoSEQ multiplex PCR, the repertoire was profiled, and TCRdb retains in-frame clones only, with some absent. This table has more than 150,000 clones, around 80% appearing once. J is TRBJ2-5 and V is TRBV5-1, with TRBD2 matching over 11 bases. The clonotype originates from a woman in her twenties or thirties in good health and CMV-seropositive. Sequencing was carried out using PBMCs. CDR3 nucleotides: TGCGCCAGCAGATCCGGTAGCGGGGGGGCCGGGGAGACCCAGTACTTC. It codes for CASRSGSGGAGETQYF.